This T cell receptor beta chain was retrieved from a study of T cell repertoires in ileal Crohn's disease. The wider study: Operated complications were stricturing disease (approximately 61%) and penetrating disease (roughly 39%).

The CDR3 contains 14 residues. CDR1 SGHVS and CDR2 FQNEAQ come from the germline V gene. Between the trimmed V and J ends, which lost 1 base and 5 bases, there was a span of 12 bases. Whole-study findings and limits: Clonal expansions were more frequent in active smokers than non-smokers at surgery.

Of note for this clone: The antigen is unknown.

Sequencing was performed with immunoSEQ multiplex PCR; in TCRdb, only in-frame clones are kept and a portion is missing. The table includes more than 10,000 clones, more than 80% detected once. Time point in this sample: neoterminal ileum biopsy at postoperative endoscopy, about 6 months after surgery. Eligibility required adulthood, ileal or ileocolonic Crohn's disease and indicated ileocolonic resection. The sequenced sample was ileal tissue. This receptor was taken from an adult with Crohn's disease. V and J are TRBV7-8 and TRBJ2-7; D might be TRBD1 (5 bases). CDR3 protein: CASSLGGRQDEQYF. DNA of the CDR3: TGTGCCAGCAGCTTAGGGGGCAGGCAGGACGAGCAGTACTTC.